These 29 T cell receptor beta chains were sequenced from one sample in a study of T cells after posttransplantation cyclophosphamide. Clones were sequenced by immunoSEQ multiplex PCR, and TCRdb holds only the in-frame ones, with some missing. The sample includes about 22,000 clones, about 90% seen only once; the top ten take approximately 8%. Controls had myeloablative marrow grafts with methotrexate and calcineurin inhibitor, sampled at 1 year. The sequencing here drew on PBMCs, taken after an allogeneic stem cell transplant with a calcineurin inhibitor and methotrexate. The source of these receptors is a female patient in her forties or fifties who received an allogeneic stem cell transplant from an unrelated donor, was CMV-positive, and had chronic GVHD only. The graft donor may have contributed some T cells.

The chain joins TRBV14 to TRBJ2-7; tentatively, D is TRBD1 (5 bases). With 6 bases removed from V and 2 bases from J, the gap between germline ends came to 11 bases. This CDR3 contains 13 residues. Germline CDR1 and CDR2: SGHDN and FVKESK. CDR3 in DNA: TGTGCCAGCAGTGGGGCAGTTACCTACGAGCAGTACTTC. Its translation is CASSGAVTYEQYF.

The count of this clone is one. J is TRBJ2-7 and V is TRBV29-1, with 13 bases matching TRBD2. CDR1 and CDR2 from the germline V gene are SQVTM and ANQGSEA. The CDR3 spans 14 residues. With 6 bases clipped from V and 1 base from J, the junction kept 3 bases outside the gene matches. The CDR3 bases are TGCAGCGTAGCGGGACTAGCGGGGTCCTACGAGCAGTACTTC. This translates into CSVAGLAGSYEQYF.

The chain combines TRBV30 with TRBJ2-1; 7 positions agree with TRBD2. Trimming at V came to 2 bases and at J to 5 bases, leaving 6 bases not matched to a gene. There are 14 residues in the CDR3. Germline V gene lookup returns CDR1 GTSNPN and CDR2 SVGIG (reference sequence). CDR3 amino acids: CAWSYGTTNNEQFF. CDR3 DNA: TGTGCCTGGAGTTATGGGACTACCAACAATGAGCAGTTCTTC.

The V and J genes are TRBV11-2 and TRBJ2-1; D is undetermined. Germline assignment: CDR1 SGHAT and CDR2 FQNNGV. Trimming removed 0 bases at V and 4 bases at J, with 4 bases between. CDR3 length equals 13 residues. CDR3: CASSLERYNEQFF. In nucleotides, the CDR3 is TGTGCCAGCAGCTTAGAGCGGTACAATGAGCAGTTCTTC.

V and J are TRBV30 and TRBJ2-6, with a tentative D call TRBD2 (5 bases). This CDR3 contains 13 residues. Germline CDR1 and CDR2: GTSNPN and SVGIG (reference sequence). Trimming left V 5 bases short and J 0 bases short, with 5 bases between. For the CDR3, the DNA is TGTGCCTGGGGACTCTCTGGGGCCAACGTCCTGACTTTC. Its translation is CAWGLSGANVLTF.

This rearrangement joins TRBV4-3 to TRBJ2-7, with D maybe TRBD2 (6 bases). Germline values: CDR1 LGHNA, CDR2 YSLEER. V dropped 0 bases and J dropped 7 bases, with 13 bases sitting between them. The CDR3 is 14 residues long. CDR3 sequence reads: CASSQDRRGWEQYF. The CDR3 nucleotides are TGCGCCAGCAGCCAAGATCGGCGGGGTTGGGAGCAGTACTTC.

The chain joins TRBV5-4 to TRBJ1-1; D perhaps matches TRBD1 (5 bases). CDR1 is SGHNT, CDR2 YYREEE, per germline (reference sequence). With 0 bases removed from V and 3 bases from J, the gap between germline ends came to 12 bases. The CDR3 sequence is 15 residues long. The CDR3 reads CASSLAVREDTEAFF. The CDR3 coding sequence is TGTGCCAGCAGCTTGGCGGTCAGGGAAGACACTGAAGCTTTCTTT.

This chain links TRBV19 with TRBJ2-2; D is perhaps TRBD2 (6 bases). The CDR3 is 15 residues long. Germline V lookup: CDR1 LNHDA, CDR2 SQIVND (reference sequence). The V end lost 8 bases, the J end lost 4 bases, and 17 bases lay between the germline ends. CDR3 amino acids: CASDLGGVGTGELFF. The CDR3 nucleotides are TGTGCCAGTGACTTGGGGGGAGTGGGCACCGGGGAGCTGTTTTTT.

The rearrangement links TRBV5-8 to TRBJ1-2, with a possible D match to TRBD1 (6 bases). V was cut by 0 bases and J by 3 bases, with 15 bases left in between. Germline loops: CDR1 SGHTS, CDR2 YDEGEE. The CDR3 is made up of 16 amino acids. The CDR3 region is CASSLVGGRMDYGYTF. CDR3 DNA sequence: TGTGCCAGCAGCTTGGTTGGGGGCCGGATGGACTATGGCTACACCTTC.

The chain uses TRBV29-1 and TRBJ2-2; 7 nucleotides align to TRBD2. The germline V gene encodes CDR1 SQVTM and CDR2 ANQGSEA. The CDR3 has 12 residues. V trimming: 3 bases; J trimming: 7 bases; junction bases outside the gene matches: 2. The CDR3 DNA sequence: TGCAGCGTTGATCGGGGGGTCGGGGAGCTGTTTTTT. Translated, it gives CSVDRGVGELFF.

This clone was detected once. The chain joins TRBV9 to TRBJ2-3, with D possibly matching TRBD2 (6 bases). Trimming shortened V by 2 bases and J by 0 bases, and 13 bases separated the two germline ends. Germline CDR1 is SGDLS and CDR2 is YYNGEE. The CDR3 runs 16 residues. The CDR3 loop is CASSVSLGTSTDTQYF. CDR3 sequence (DNA): TGTGCCAGCAGCGTCTCATTGGGGACTAGCACAGATACGCAGTATTTT.

This rearrangement joins TRBV9 to TRBJ1-2; D call uncertain. This CDR3 spans 15 amino acids. V lost 0 bases, J lost 4 bases, and 13 bases lay in between. Looked up from germline, CDR1 is SGDLS and CDR2 is YYNGEE. CDR3 coding DNA: TGTGCCAGCAGCGTAGAGCAGGCCCACCTCTATGGCTACACCTTC. Amino acids: CASSVEQAHLYGYTF.

J is TRBJ2-6 and V is TRBV5-1; 9 positions agree with TRBD1. The CDR3 consists of 20 residues. Germline V gene data show CDR1 as SGHRS and CDR2 as YFSETQ. Trimming took 2 bases from V and 0 from J; bases not matched to a gene: 12. The CDR3 coding sequence is TGCGCCAGCAGCTTCAGAGACAGGGGGACTTGGAGCTCTGGGGCCAACGTCCTGACTTTC. It codes for CASSFRDRGTWSSGANVLTF.

The chain couples TRBV19 to TRBJ1-6, with D maybe TRBD1 (5 bases). Trimming cost V 3 bases and J 6 bases, with 18 bases left between them. This CDR3 has 17 amino acids. CDR1 LNHDA and CDR2 SQIVND come from the germline V gene (reference sequence). The CDR3 DNA reads TGTGCCAGTAGTATGGGGGACTTACGGCCCCTTAATTCACCCCTCCACTTT. Its protein product is CASSMGDLRPLNSPLHF.

Here the CDR3 reads CASSSQGWIGYTF. DNA for the CDR3: TGCGCCAGCAGCTCACAGGGGTGGATCGGCTACACCTTC. The chain links TRBV5-1 to TRBJ1-2, with TRBD1 matching 7 bases. The trim removed 3 bases at V and 8 bases at J, leaving 7 bases unmatched. Germline CDR1 and CDR2: SGHRS and YFSETQ. The CDR3 extends over 13 amino acids.

The chain joins TRBV5-1 to TRBJ2-7; TRBD2 matches at 8 bases. The CDR3 runs to 15 residues. Germline CDR1 is SGHRS and CDR2 is YFSETQ. Trimming cost V 0 bases and J 3 bases; bases outside gene matches: 5. Here the CDR3 reads CASSLVLAVDYEQYF. The DNA of the CDR3 is TGCGCCAGCAGCTTGGTACTAGCGGTAGACTACGAGCAGTACTTC.

The rearrangement uses TRBV19 and TRBJ1-2; weak D call: TRBD1 (6 bases). Germline-derived CDR1 and CDR2 are LNHDA and SQIVND (reference sequence). V lost 5 bases and J lost 2, with 15 bases in between. The CDR3 spans 15 residues. CDR3: CASSPQGGENYGYTF. CDR3 nucleotides: TGTGCCAGTAGTCCCCAAGGGGGGGAGAACTATGGCTACACCTTC.

This chain uses TRBV7-6 with TRBJ2-1; 11 positions agree with TRBD2. The V segment lost 3 bases and the J segment 6 bases; nucleotides outside the gene matches: 4. Germline CDR1 SGHVS, CDR2 FNYEAQ. The length of the CDR3 is 15 residues. The CDR3: CASSFTSGRGNEQFF. The CDR3 DNA reads as TGTGCCAGCAGCTTCACTAGCGGGAGAGGCAATGAGCAGTTCTTC.

The chain joins TRBV5-1 to TRBJ2-7, with a tentative D call TRBD2 (6 bases). V was cut by 4 bases and J by 1 base, with 12 bases left in between. Germline V CDR1 and CDR2: SGHRS, YFSETQ. The CDR3 consists of 14 residues. The CDR3 spells CASSPGTVSYEQYF. The DNA for the CDR3 is TGCGCCAGCAGCCCGGGGACTGTTTCCTACGAGCAGTACTTC.

This CDR3 is CASSVAGLNEQFF. CDR3 nucleotides: TGTGCCAGCAGCGTAGCGGGTCTCAATGAGCAGTTCTTC. J is TRBJ2-1 and V is TRBV9; D gene unclear. The CDR3 consists of 13 residues. The germline gives CDR1 SGDLS, CDR2 YYNGEE. With 0 bases removed from V and 6 bases from J, the gap between germline ends came to 7 bases.

The rearrangement uses TRBV5-4 and TRBJ1-1; D gene uncertain. There are 13 residues in the CDR3. In germline, CDR1 is SGHNT, CDR2 YYREEE (reference sequence). V gave up 4 bases and J gave up 2 bases, with 9 bases separating them. For the CDR3, the DNA is TGTGCCAGCAGCGAGGGCAGAAACACTGAAGCTTTCTTT. This codes for CASSEGRNTEAFF. Complete variable domain (other parts from reference TRBV5-4 and TRBJ1-1): ETGVTQSPTHLIKTRGQQVTLRCSSQSGHNTVSWYQQALGQGPQFIFQYYREEENGRGNFPPRFSGLQFPNYSSELNVNALELDDSALYLCASSEGRNTEAFFGQGTRLTVV.

Only one count was recorded for this clone. V gene TRBV18 combines with J gene TRBJ2-3; perhaps TRBD1 as D (6 bases). V was clipped by 3 bases and J by 3 bases, with 10 bases between them. Germline CDR1 KGHSH, CDR2 LQKENI. The CDR3 is made up of 14 amino acids. CDR3 sequence (DNA): TGTGCCAGCTCACCTCGACAGGATACAGATACGCAGTATTTT. Amino acid sequence: CASSPRQDTDTQYF.

This chain links TRBV10-3 with TRBJ2-3, with 7 positions matching TRBD2. CDR3 length: 14 amino acids. The V segment lost 8 bases and the J segment 2 bases; nucleotides outside the gene matches: 7. Germline CDR1 ENHRY, CDR2 SYGVKD. The CDR3 DNA follows: TGTGCCATCGGGCAGGGAGGGGTCACAGATACGCAGTATTTT. The encoded protein is CAIGQGGVTDTQYF.

J is TRBJ2-1 and V is TRBV28; D unclear. This CDR3 has 16 residues. The V gene's germline CDR1 is MDHEN and CDR2 SYDVKM. V lost 6 bases to trimming and J lost 0 bases, with 15 bases between them. The DNA for the CDR3 is TGTGCCAGCAGCAGCCGGTTTTACAGCTCCTACAATGAGCAGTTCTTC. Translated, it gives CASSSRFYSSYNEQFF.

V usage is TRBV19 and J usage is TRBJ2-2, with 9 bases aligning to TRBD2. Germline trimming cut 3 bases from V and 6 bases from J; bases unmatched to any gene: 8. Germline CDR1 and CDR2: LNHDA and SQIVND (reference sequence). This CDR3 contains 16 residues. The CDR3 bases are TGTGCCAGTAGTATGGCCCTAGCGGGACTAGCCGGGGAGCTGTTTTTT. Protein: CASSMALAGLAGELFF.

The chain recombines TRBV27 with TRBJ2-7; the match to TRBD1 covers 8 bases. The CDR3 consists of 15 residues. The junction had 7 bases not matched to a gene; V was cut back by 6 bases and J by 0 bases. Per the germline V gene, CDR1 is MNHEY and CDR2 is SMNVEV (reference sequence). CDR3 loop: CASRKQGVSSYEQYF. The CDR3 DNA reads TGTGCCAGCAGGAAACAGGGGGTGAGCTCCTACGAGCAGTACTTC.

In the case of this clone: A read error is the likely source, as a far larger clone sits one nucleotide away. The chain uses TRBV7-3 and TRBJ2-7; 8 bases match TRBD1. The length of the CDR3 is 18 residues. Per the germline V gene, CDR1 is SGHTA and CDR2 is FQGTGA. V trimming: 3 bases; J trimming: 1 base; junction bases outside the gene matches: 14. The CDR3 DNA reads TGTGCCAGCAGCTTGACCGGGGGAGGACAGGGTTCATCCTACGAGCAGTACTTC. Translating gives CASSLTGGGQGSSYEQYF.

The chain is built from TRBV6-6 and TRBJ2-3; possible D gene TRBD2, 6 bases. The germline V gene has CDR1 MNHNY and CDR2 SVGAGI (reference sequence). The ends were cut back, 6 bases at V and 0 bases at J, with 16 bases in the middle. This CDR3 spans 16 amino acids. The DNA for the CDR3 is TGTGCCAGCAGATCAAAACCGGGGACTAGCACAGATACGCAGTATTTT. Protein sequence: CASRSKPGTSTDTQYF.

In this sample, this clone turned up once. This sequence joins TRBV11-3 and TRBJ2-1; a possible D gene is TRBD2 (5 bases). Trimming stripped 5 bases from V and 5 bases from J, with 16 bases between. CDR1 is SGHNT, CDR2 YENEEA, per germline. CDR3 length: 15 residues. CDR3 in amino acids: CASSLGGGANNEQFF. CDR3 sequence (DNA): TGTGCCAGCAGCCTGGGCGGAGGCGCGAACAATGAGCAGTTCTTC.